Presented here are 13 T cell receptor beta chains from one specimen sequenced in a study of blood T cell repertoires in COVID-19. TCRdb keeps only in-frame clones here, not all; method: immunoSEQ multiplex PCR. Among about 39,000 clones listed, 75% to 90% were seen once. Input material: peripheral blood. The receptors stem from a man between 50 and 59 years old with active or convalescent COVID-19.

Within the sample, this clone is medium-sized. V is TRBV21-1 and J is TRBJ2-2; the table's TRBD1 call for D was not verified on the DNA. TRBV21-1 is labeled a pseudogene. CDR3 length: 20 residues. For the CDR3, the DNA is TGTGCCAGCAATCCTAGGGGACAGGGGTACCGAATCCCGAACACCGGGGAGCTGTTTTTT. Protein: CASNPRGQGYRIPNTGELFF.

This rearrangement joins TRBV6-5 to TRBJ1-4; perhaps TRBD1 as D (6 bases). V lost 6 bases and J lost 0, with 11 bases in between. The CDR3 is made up of 15 amino acids. Germline V gene data show CDR1 as MNHEY and CDR2 as SVGAGI. In nucleotides, the CDR3 is TGTGCCAGCAGCCCGACAGGCTCAACTAATGAAAAACTGTTTTTT. This gives the protein CASSPTGSTNEKLFF.

V is TRBV5-1 and J is TRBJ2-7; 8 positions agree with TRBD1. Germline V gives CDR1 SGHRS, CDR2 YFSETQ. The J segment lost 13 bases and the V segment lost 4 bases, leaving 7 bases of the junction unmatched. The CDR3 contains 11 residues. CDR3 sequence reads: CASSVRDRPYV. The CDR3 DNA is TGCGCCAGCAGCGTCCGGGACAGGCCTTACGTC.

V and J are TRBV21-1 and TRBJ2-5; the table's D gene call, TRBD2, was not cross checked with the DNA. TRBV21-1 is listed as a pseudogene. The CDR3 consists of 16 residues. For the CDR3, the DNA is TGTGCCAGCAGCAAACTAGCGGGAGGAGATCAAGAGACCCAGTACTTC. The encoded protein is CASSKLAGGDQETQYF.

This chain links TRBV3-1 (or the pseudogene TRBV3-2) with TRBJ1-2; 12 bases align to TRBD1. CDR1 and CDR2 from the germline V gene are LGHDT and YNNKEL (reference sequence). The CDR3 is made up of 16 amino acids. The V gene end was trimmed by 3 bases and the J gene end by 5 bases; junction bases not matched to a gene: 7. The CDR3 DNA reads as TGTGCCAGCAGCCAGTATCCGGGACAGGGGGCGTATGGCTACACCTTC. Amino acid sequence: CASSQYPGQGAYGYTF.

V gene TRBV3-1 (or the pseudogene TRBV3-2) combines with J gene TRBJ2-6; D is ambiguous. CDR3 size: 14 residues. V was shortened by 1 base and J by 3 bases, with 4 bases between the two germline ends. CDR1 and CDR2 from the germline V gene are LGHDT and YNNKEL (reference sequence). The CDR3 reads CASSQVSGANVLTF. The CDR3 DNA sequence: TGTGCCAGCAGCCAAGTCAGTGGGGCCAACGTCCTGACTTTC.

J is TRBJ1-2 and V is TRBV7-8; the match to TRBD1 covers 7 bases. Germline CDR1 SGHVS, CDR2 FQNEAQ. After removal of 0 bases from V and 7 bases from J, the junction contained 5 bases not matched to a gene. CDR3 size: 14 residues. CDR3 amino acids: CASSLAGTVGGYTF. For the CDR3, the DNA is TGTGCCAGCAGCTTAGCTGGGACAGTTGGTGGCTACACCTTC.

The chain joins TRBV19 to TRBJ1-5; 9 nucleotides agree with TRBD1. Germline V gives CDR1 LNHDA, CDR2 SQIVND (reference sequence). Trimming at V came to 5 bases and at J to 7 bases, leaving 9 bases not matched to a gene. There are 15 residues in the CDR3. CDR3 nucleotide sequence: TGTGCCAGTAGTTGGGTACAGGGGGCATCCCAGCCCCAGCATTTT. Its protein is CASSWVQGASQPQHF.

In its sample, this clone was seen once. The rearrangement joins TRBV6-2 or TRBV6-3 to TRBJ1-4, with D maybe TRBD1 (5 bases). Trimming left V 4 bases short and J 5 bases short, with 11 bases between. This CDR3 spans 14 amino acids. Germline assignment: CDR1 MNHEY and CDR2 SVGEGT. The CDR3 bases are TGTGCCAGCAGTTCCCAGGGTCGGAATGAAAAACTGTTTTTT. Translated: CASSSQGRNEKLFF.

The chain uses TRBV3-1 (or the pseudogene TRBV3-2) and TRBJ1-4; TRBD1 aligns across 9 bases. V shed 3 bases and J 4 bases; nucleotides not matched to a gene: 3. CDR1 and CDR2 (germline): LGHDT, YNNKEL (reference sequence). The CDR3 loop spans 15 amino acids. The chain's CDR3 is CASSHPGQGNEKLFF. Here the CDR3 DNA reads TGTGCCAGCAGCCATCCGGGACAGGGTAATGAAAAACTGTTTTTT.

This clone has only one observation. The CDR3 coding sequence is TGTGCCAGCAGCCCCCCAGGTACCAGTGAGCAGTTCTTC. Translation gives CASSPPGTSEQFF. The chain is built from TRBV7-2 and TRBJ2-1; no clear D. Germline V lookup: CDR1 SGHTA, CDR2 FQGNSA. The CDR3 is made up of 13 amino acids. Trimming shortened V by 5 bases and J by 9 bases, and 14 bases separated the two germline ends. Using reference TRBV7-2 and TRBJ2-1 for the parts outside the CDR3, the full variable domain is GAGVSQSPSNKVTEKGKDVELRCDPISGHTALYWYRQSLGQGLEFLIYFQGNSAPDKSGLPSDRFSAERTGGSVSTLTIQRTQQEDSAVYLCASSPPGTSEQFFGPGTRLTVL.

This clone was recorded only once. CDR3 in amino acids: CASSGPGITGELFF. In nucleotides, the CDR3 is TGCGCCAGCAGCGGACCAGGGATCACCGGGGAGCTGTTTTTT. The chain links TRBV5-1 to TRBJ2-2, with a possible D match to TRBD1 (5 bases). Germline assignment: CDR1 SGHRS and CDR2 YFSETQ. Trimming removed 4 bases at V and 4 bases at J, with 11 bases between. The CDR3 totals 14 residues.

V usage is TRBV5-1 and J usage is TRBJ2-1; 7 bases map to TRBD1. Germline-derived CDR1 and CDR2 are SGHRS and YFSETQ. Losses at the gene ends were 5 bases for V and 0 bases for J; bases not matched to a gene: 8. CDR3 length: 16 amino acids. The CDR3 protein is CASSQSGGNSYNEQFF. In DNA form, the CDR3 reads TGCGCCAGCAGTCAGTCAGGGGGTAACTCCTACAATGAGCAGTTCTTC.